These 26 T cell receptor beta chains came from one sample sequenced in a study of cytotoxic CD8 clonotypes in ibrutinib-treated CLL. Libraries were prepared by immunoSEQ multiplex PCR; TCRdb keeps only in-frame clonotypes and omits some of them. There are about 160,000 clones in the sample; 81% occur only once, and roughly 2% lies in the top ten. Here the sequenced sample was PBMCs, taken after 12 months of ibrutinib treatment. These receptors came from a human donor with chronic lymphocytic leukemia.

As DNA, the CDR3 is TGCGCCAGCAGCCCGGGACTAGCGGGATATACGCAGTATTTT. Amino acids: CASSPGLAGYTQYF. The chain carries TRBV5-1 and TRBJ2-3; 13 nucleotides line up with TRBD2. The CDR3 is 14 amino acids. The germline CDR1 and CDR2 sequences are SGHRS and YFSETQ. The V gene end was trimmed by 4 bases and the J gene end by 7 bases; junction bases not matched to a gene: 3.

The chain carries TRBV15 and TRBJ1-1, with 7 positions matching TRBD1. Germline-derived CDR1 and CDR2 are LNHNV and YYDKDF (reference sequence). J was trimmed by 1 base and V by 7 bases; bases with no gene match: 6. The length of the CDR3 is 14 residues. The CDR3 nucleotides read TGTGCCACCAACAGGGGTTGGGGGAACACTGAAGCTTTCTTT. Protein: CATNRGWGNTEAFF.

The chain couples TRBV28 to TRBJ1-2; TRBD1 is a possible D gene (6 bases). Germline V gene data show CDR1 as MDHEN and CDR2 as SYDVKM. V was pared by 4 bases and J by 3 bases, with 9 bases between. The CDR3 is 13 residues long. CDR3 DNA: TGTGCCAGCAGTTCAGGGGATGACTATGGCTACACCTTC. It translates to CASSSGDDYGYTF.

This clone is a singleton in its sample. The CDR3 region is CASSLTRDNEQYF. CDR3 coding DNA: TGTGCCAGCAGCCTCACGCGGGACAACGAGCAGTACTTC. The chain uses TRBV14 and TRBJ2-7; the D gene could be TRBD1 or TRBD2 (6 bases each). Germline V gene sequence: CDR1 SGHDN, CDR2 FVKESK. Between the trimmed V and J ends, which lost 4 bases and 5 bases, there was a span of 12 bases. This CDR3 is 13 amino acids long.

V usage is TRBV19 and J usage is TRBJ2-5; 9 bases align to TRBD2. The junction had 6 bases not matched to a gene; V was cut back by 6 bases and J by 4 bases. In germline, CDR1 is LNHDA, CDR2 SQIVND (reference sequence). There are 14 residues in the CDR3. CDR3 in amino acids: CASSPGTSTETQYF. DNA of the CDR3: TGTGCCAGTAGCCCCGGGACTAGCACAGAGACCCAGTACTTC.

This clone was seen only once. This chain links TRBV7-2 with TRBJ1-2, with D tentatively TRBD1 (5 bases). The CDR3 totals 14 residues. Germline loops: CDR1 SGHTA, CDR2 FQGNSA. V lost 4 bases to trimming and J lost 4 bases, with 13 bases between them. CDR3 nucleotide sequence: TGTGCCAGCAGCTCGTTACCGGGACCCTATGGCTACACCTTC. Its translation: CASSSLPGPYGYTF.

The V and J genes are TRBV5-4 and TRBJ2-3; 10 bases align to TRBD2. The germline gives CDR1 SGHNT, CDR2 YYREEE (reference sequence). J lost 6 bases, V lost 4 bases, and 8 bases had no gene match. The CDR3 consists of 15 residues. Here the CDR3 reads CASSPELAGRDTQYF. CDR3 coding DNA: TGTGCCAGCAGCCCAGAACTAGCGGGGAGGGATACGCAGTATTTT.

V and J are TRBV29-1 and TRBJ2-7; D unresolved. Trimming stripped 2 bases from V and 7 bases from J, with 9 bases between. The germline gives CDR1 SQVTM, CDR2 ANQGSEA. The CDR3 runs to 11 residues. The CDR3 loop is CSVETPKEQYF. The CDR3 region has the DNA TGCAGCGTTGAAACTCCGAAAGAGCAGTACTTC.

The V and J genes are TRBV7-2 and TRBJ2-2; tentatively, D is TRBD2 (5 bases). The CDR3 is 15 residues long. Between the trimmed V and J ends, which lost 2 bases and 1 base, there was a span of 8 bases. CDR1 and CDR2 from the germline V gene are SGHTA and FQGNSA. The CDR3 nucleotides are TGTGCCAGCAGCTTAATGGGGAGGAACACCGGGGAGCTGTTTTTT. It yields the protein CASSLMGRNTGELFF.

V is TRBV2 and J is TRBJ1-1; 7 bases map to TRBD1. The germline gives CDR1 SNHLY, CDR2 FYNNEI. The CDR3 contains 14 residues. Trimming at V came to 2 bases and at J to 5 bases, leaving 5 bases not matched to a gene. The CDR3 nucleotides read TGTGCCAGCAGTGAACAGGGGGGAAGAACTGAAGCTTTCTTT. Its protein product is CASSEQGGRTEAFF.

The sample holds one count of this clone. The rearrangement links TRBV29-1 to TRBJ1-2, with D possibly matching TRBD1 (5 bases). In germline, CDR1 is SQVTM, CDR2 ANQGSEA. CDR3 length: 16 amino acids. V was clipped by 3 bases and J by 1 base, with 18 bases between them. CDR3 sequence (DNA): TGCAGCGTTGACGACCCGTGGCAGGGCGATAACTATGGCTACACCTTC. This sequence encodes CSVDDPWQGDNYGYTF.

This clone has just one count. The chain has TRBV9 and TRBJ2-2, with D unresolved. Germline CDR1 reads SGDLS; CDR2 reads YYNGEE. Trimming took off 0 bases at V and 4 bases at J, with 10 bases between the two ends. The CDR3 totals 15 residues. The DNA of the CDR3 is TGTGCCAGCAGCGTAGACGGGTGGGTCACCGGGGAGCTGTTTTTT. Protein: CASSVDGWVTGELFF. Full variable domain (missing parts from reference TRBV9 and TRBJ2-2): DSGVTQTPKHLITATGQRVTLRCSPRSGDLSVYWYQQSLDQGLQFLIQYYNGEERAKGNILERFSAQQFPDLHSELNLSSLELGDSALYFCASSVDGWVTGELFFGEGSRLTVL.

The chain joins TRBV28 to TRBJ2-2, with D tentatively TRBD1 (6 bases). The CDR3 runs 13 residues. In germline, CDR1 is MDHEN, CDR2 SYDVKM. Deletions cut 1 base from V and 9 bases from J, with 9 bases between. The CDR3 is CASSLFRGRELFF. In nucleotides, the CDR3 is TGTGCCAGCAGTTTATTCAGGGGAAGGGAGCTGTTTTTT.

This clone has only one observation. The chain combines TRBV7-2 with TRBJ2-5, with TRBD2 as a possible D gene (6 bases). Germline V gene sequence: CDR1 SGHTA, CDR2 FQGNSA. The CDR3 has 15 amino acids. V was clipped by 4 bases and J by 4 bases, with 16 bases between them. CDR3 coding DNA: TGTGCCAGCAGCTACCCGGGCCACGGGGGAGAGACCCAGTACTTC. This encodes CASSYPGHGGETQYF. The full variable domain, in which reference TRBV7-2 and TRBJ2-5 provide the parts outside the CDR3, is GAGVSQSPSNKVTEKGKDVELRCDPISGHTALYWYRQSLGQGLEFLIYFQGNSAPDKSGLPSDRFSAERTGGSVSTLTIQRTQQEDSAVYLCASSYPGHGGETQYFGPGTRLLVL.

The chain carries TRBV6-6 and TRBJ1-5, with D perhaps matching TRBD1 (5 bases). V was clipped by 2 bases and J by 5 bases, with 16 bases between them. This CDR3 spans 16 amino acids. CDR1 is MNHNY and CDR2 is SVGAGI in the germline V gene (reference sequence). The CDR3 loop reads CASSYPWGDPDQPQHF. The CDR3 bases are TGTGCCAGCAGTTACCCCTGGGGGGATCCAGATCAGCCCCAGCATTTT.

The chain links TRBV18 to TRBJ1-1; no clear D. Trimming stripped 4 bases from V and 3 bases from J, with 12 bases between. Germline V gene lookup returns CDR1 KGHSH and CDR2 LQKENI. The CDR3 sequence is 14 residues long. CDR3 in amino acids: CASSLRIGDTEAFF. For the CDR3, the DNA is TGTGCCAGCTCACTTCGGATCGGAGACACTGAAGCTTTCTTT. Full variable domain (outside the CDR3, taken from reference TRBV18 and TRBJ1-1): NAGVMQNPRHLVRRRGQEARLRCSPMKGHSHVYWYRQLPEEGLKFMVYLQKENIIDESGMPKERFSAEFPKEGPSILRIQQVVRGDSAAYFCASSLRIGDTEAFFGQGTRLTVV.

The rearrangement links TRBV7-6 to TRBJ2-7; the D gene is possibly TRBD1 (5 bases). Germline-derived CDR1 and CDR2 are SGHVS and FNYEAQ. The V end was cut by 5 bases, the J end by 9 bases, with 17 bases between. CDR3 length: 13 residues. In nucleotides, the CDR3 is TGTGCCAGCAGCCCTGGACACTCGACGGGGCAGTACTTC. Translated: CASSPGHSTGQYF.

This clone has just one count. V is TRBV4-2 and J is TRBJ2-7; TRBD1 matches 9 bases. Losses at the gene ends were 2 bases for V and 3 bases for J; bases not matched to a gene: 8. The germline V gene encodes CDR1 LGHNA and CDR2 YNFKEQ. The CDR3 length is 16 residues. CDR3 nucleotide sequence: TGTGCCAGCAGCCAATCCTCGGGACAGGGTCTCTACGAGCAGTACTTC. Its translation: CASSQSSGQGLYEQYF.

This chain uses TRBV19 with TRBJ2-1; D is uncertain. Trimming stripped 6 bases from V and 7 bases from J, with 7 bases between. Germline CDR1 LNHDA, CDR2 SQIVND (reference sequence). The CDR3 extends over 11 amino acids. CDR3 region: CASRLRNEQFF. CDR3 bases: TGTGCCAGTAGGCTTCGGAATGAGCAGTTCTTC. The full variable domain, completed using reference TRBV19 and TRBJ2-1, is DGGITQSPKYLFRKEGQNVTLSCEQNLNHDAMYWYRQDPGQGLRLIYYSQIVNDFQKGDIAEGYSVSREKKESFPLTVTSAQKNPTAFYLCASRLRNEQFFGPGTRLTVL.

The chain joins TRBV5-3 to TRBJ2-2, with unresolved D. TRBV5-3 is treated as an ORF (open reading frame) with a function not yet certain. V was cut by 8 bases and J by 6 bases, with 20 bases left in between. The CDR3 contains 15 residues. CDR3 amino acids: CASSQEGSQPGELFF. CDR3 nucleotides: TGTGCCAGCAGCCAAGAAGGGTCTCAACCCGGGGAGCTGTTTTTT.

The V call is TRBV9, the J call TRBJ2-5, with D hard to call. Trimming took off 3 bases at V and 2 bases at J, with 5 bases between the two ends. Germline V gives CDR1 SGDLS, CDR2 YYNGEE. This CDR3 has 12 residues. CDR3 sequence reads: CASSAHQETQYF. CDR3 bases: TGTGCCAGCAGCGCACATCAAGAGACCCAGTACTTC.

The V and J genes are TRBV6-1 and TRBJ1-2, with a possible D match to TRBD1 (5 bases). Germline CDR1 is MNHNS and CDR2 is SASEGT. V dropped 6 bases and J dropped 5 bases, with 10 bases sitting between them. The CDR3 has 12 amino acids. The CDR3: CASRPDSYGYTF. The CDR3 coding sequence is TGTGCCAGCAGACCCGACAGTTATGGCTACACCTTC.

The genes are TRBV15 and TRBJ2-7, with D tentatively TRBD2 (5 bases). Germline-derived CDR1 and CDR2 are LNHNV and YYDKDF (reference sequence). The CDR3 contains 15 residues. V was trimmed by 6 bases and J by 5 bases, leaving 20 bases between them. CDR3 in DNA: TGTGCCACCAGGAATCTGGACGGTCTGGAGGACGAGCAGTACTTC. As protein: CATRNLDGLEDEQYF.

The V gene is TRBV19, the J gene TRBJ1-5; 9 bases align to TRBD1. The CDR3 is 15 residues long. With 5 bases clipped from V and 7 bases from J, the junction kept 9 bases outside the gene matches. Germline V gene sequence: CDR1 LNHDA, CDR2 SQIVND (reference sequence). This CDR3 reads CASSPRDRVRQPQHF. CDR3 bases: TGTGCCAGTAGTCCTCGGGACAGGGTCAGACAGCCCCAGCATTTT.

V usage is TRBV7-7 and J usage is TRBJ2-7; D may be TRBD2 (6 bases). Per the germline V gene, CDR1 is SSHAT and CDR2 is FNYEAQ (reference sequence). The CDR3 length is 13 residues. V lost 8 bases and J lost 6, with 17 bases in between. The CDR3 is CASSGTPGFEQYF. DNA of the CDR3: TGTGCCAGCTCCGGGACTCCCGGTTTCGAGCAGTACTTC.

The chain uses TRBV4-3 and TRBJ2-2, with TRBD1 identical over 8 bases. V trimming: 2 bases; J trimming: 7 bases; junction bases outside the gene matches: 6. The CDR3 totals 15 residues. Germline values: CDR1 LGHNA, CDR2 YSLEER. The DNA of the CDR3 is TGCGCCAGCAGCCAAAGACAGGGGAGGCACGGGGAGCTGTTTTTT. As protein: CASSQRQGRHGELFF.